This TCR beta chain was profiled in a study of cytomegalovirus exposure and HLA in healthy donors. The study, taken as a whole, reports: A highly shared variant cluster was judged a likely technical artifact. Later analysis associated a missense DCLRE1C variant with TCR beta V- and J-gene trimming. TRBV6-2, TRBV6-3 and some other V segments were excluded as indistinguishable. Reportedly, fewer N-insertions than the approximately 690-donor mean appeared in an Asian-associated ancestry cluster in a later analysis.

Comments on this clone: Antigen unknown.

PCR used 60 Vbeta primers and 13 Jbeta primers. The assay was immunoSEQ multiplex PCR, and TCRdb's table has in-frame clones only and misses some. The table includes about 82,000 clones, 9.5% to 13% detected once. The CDR3 has 14 residues. V lost 8 bases and J 4 bases, leaving 17 bases between the germline ends. The germline V gene encodes CDR1 MGHDK and CDR2 SYGVNS. This chain links TRBV25-1 with TRBJ1-1; D gene ambiguous. Sample: PBMCs. This receptor was taken from a man aged 60-69 years in good health and CMV-seropositive. The DNA of the CDR3 is TGTGCCAGCGGAGGTCCCAGTTGGAGCACTGAAGCTTTCTTT. This gives the protein CASGGPSWSTEAFF. Supplemented by reference TRBV25-1 and TRBJ1-1, the full variable domain reads EADIYQTPRYLVIGTGKKITLECSQTMGHDKMYWYQQDPGMELHLIHYSYGVNSTEKGDLSSESTVSRIRTEHFPLTLESARPSHTSQYLCASGGPSWSTEAFFGQGTRLTVV.